This T cell receptor (beta chain) was identified in a study of T-cell reconstitution after alpha-beta-depleted transplantation in children. V was shortened by 3 bases and J by 0 bases, with 8 bases between the two germline ends. This CDR3 has 15 amino acids. Germline values: CDR1 SGHVS, CDR2 FQNEAQ. For TCRbeta, the library was prepared with unique molecular identifiers. TCRdb itself ran the PCR reads through MiXCR, one entry per CDR3 protein. This repertoire shows some 200,000 distinct CDR3 sequences, approximately 10% found once; its top ten account for about 28%. Comment on this clonotype: The antigen is unknown.

Study-level findings and limits: Elevated TCRbeta diversity at day 60 was traced, in some patients, to surviving recipient T cells and thymic progenitors. Fresh T-cell production supplied most of the T-cell counts and diversity seen one year after transplant.

The chain is built from TRBV7-8 and TRBJ2-2; no reliable D call. The receptor comes from a child under two years old with acute myeloid leukemia, due to receive a stem cell transplant. The sample here was PBMCs, taken before TCRalphabeta/CD19-depleted stem cell transplant. The CDR3 coding sequence is TGTGCCAGCAGCTTTACCCTACCGAACACCGGGGAGCTGTTTTTT. This translates into CASSFTLPNTGELFF.